This T cell receptor beta chain was documented in a study of T cells in pancreatic ductal adenocarcinoma. The method was immunoSEQ multiplex PCR; TCRdb's version includes in-frame clones alone and lacks a portion of them. This sample yields about 98,000 clones, of which roughly 95% are seen a single time; roughly 3% belongs to the top ten. The CDR3 length is 11 residues. Germline CDR1 is DFQATT and CDR2 is SNEGSKA (reference sequence). J was trimmed by 10 bases and V by 6 bases; bases with no gene match: 7. No neoadjuvant therapy was given to the selected pancreatic ductal adenocarcinoma patients before their surgery.

This clonotype was sampled from a human donor with pancreatic ductal adenocarcinoma. Sequenced material: PBMCs. V is TRBV20-1 and J is TRBJ2-5; 8 bases are a match to TRBD1. CDR3 loop: CSANRGSDQYF. The DNA of the CDR3 is TGCAGTGCCAACAGGGGGTCAGACCAGTACTTC.